This T cell receptor (beta chain) stems from a study of shared clonotypes between healthy human individuals. V gave up 1 base and J gave up 2 bases; unmatched junction bases: 2. The CDR3 is made up of 15 amino acids. Germline lookup yields CDR1 SGHDN and CDR2 FVKESK. Study outcomes and limitations: With few donors, the genetic and exposure-history diversity represented was limited. Against clonotypes common to all four donors, non-shared ones had lower generation probabilities.

In regard to this clone: What it binds is unknown.

The authors' processing: ImmunoSEQ yielded junction-only sequences lacking quality scores, so filtering differed. This table comes from immunoSEQ multiplex PCR, and its TCRdb copy is limited to in-frame clones, with some not included. That table gives V, J and clone size, and the DNA gave D and trimming. The table has 2 million to 2.5 million clones, approximately 94% seen once. Donors were healthy HIV-negative adults without recent acute infections or vaccinations. Sequences were obtained from naive CD4+ T cells sorted from blood. As to subset: CD45RA+ positively selected. The TCR comes from a young man in good health. The chain uses TRBV14 and TRBJ2-5; the match to TRBD2 covers 9 bases. The CDR3 nucleotides are TGTGCCAGCAGCCAAGGCGGGGGGGCGCAAGAGACCCAGTACTTC. Protein sequence: CASSQGGGAQETQYF.